Below, one TCR beta chain is given with its context. This entry belongs to a study of control samples from healthy donors and cancer patients. Germline CDR1 reads MGHRA; CDR2 reads YSYEKL. The CDR3 sequence is 13 residues long. Between the trimmed V and J ends, which lost 4 bases and 5 bases, there was a span of 10 bases. The data were produced by immunoSEQ multiplex PCR, yet TCRdb's version contains in-frame clones alone and is incomplete. The profile shows 91,000 or so clones, approximately 91% of them singletons. The sample was blood. This TCR was recovered from a woman aged 25-40 years in good health. The chain has TRBV4-1 and TRBJ2-3; D is unclear. The CDR3 DNA reads TGCGCCAGCAGCCCCCCCTCAGAAGATACGCAGTATTTT. It specifies CASSPPSEDTQYF.